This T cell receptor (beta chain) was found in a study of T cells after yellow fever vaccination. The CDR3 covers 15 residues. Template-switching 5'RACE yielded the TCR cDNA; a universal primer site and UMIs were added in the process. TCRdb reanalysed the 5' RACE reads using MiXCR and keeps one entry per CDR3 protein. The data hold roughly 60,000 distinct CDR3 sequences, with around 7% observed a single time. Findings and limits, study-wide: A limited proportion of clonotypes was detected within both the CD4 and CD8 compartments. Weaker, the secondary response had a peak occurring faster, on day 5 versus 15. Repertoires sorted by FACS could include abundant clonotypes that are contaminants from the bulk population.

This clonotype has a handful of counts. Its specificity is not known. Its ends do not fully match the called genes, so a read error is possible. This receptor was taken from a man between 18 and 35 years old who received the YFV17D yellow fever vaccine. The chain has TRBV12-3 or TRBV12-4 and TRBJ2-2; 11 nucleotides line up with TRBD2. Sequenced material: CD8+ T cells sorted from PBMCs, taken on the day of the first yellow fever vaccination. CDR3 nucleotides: TGTGCCAGCAGTCTAGCGGGGGGAGACACCGGGGAGCTGTTTTTT. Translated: CASSLAGGDTGELFF.